This T cell receptor (beta chain) was recorded in a study of cytomegalovirus exposure and HLA in healthy donors. Study-wide results and limits: The classifier reportedly diagnosed cytomegalovirus status with high sensitivity and specificity.

The PCR made use of 60 Vbeta and 13 Jbeta primers. TCRdb keeps only in-frame clones here, not all; method: immunoSEQ multiplex PCR. The data show about 120,000 clones, 74% seen once. Healthy people donating bone marrow made up the donors. Trimming took 5 bases from V and 1 from J; bases not matched to a gene: 4. The germline V gene has CDR1 SGHAT and CDR2 FQNNGV. This CDR3 spans 16 amino acids. Remarks on this clone: No antigen is known for it.

Input material: PBMCs. The sequence was obtained from a man aged 35-49 years in good health and CMV-seropositive. This chain connects TRBV11-2 to TRBJ2-7; TRBD2 matches 14 bases. The CDR3 nucleotides are TGTGCCAGCAGCGGCCGGACTAGCGGGGGGTCCTACGAGCAGTACTTC. Encoded protein: CASSGRTSGGSYEQYF.